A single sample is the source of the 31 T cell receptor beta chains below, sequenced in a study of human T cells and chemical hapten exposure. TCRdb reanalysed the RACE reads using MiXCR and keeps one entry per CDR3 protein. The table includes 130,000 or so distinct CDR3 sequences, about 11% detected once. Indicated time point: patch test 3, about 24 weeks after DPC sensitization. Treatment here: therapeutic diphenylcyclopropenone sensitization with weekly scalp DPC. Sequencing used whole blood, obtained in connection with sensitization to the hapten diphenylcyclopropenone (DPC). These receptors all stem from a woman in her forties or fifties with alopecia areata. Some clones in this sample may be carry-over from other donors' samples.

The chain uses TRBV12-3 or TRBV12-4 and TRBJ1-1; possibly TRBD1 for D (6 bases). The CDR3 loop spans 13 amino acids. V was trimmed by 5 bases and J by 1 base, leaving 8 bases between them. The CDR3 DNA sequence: TGTGCCAGCAGTCCAGGGGCGAACACTGAAGCTTTCTTT. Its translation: CASSPGANTEAFF.

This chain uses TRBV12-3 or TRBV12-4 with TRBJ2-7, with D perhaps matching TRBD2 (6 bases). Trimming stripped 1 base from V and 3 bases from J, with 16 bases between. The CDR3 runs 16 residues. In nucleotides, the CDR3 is TGTGCCAGCAGTTTAGGGGGAGGAGTAGTTAACTACGAGCAGTACTTC. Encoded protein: CASSLGGGVVNYEQYF.

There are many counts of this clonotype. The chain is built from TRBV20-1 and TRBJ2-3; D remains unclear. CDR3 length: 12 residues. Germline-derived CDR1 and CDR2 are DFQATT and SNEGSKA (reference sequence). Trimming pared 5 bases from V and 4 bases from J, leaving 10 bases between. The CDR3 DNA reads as TGCAGTGCTGGTATTGGGGCAGATACGCAGTATTTT. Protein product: CSAGIGADTQYF.

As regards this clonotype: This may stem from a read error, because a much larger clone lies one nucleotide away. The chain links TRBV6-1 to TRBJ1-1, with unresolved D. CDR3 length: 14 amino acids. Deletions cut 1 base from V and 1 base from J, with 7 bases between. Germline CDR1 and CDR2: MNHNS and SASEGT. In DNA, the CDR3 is TGTGCCAGCAGTGAAGGGACTGAGAACACTGAAGCTTTCTTT. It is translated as CASSEGTENTEAFF.

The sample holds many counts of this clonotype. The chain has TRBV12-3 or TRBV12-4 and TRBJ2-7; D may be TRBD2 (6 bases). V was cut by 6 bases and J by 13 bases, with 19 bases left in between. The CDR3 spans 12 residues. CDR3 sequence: CASSSGLQRLYF. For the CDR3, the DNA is TGTGCCAGCAGCTCGGGACTCCAAAGGTTATACTTC.

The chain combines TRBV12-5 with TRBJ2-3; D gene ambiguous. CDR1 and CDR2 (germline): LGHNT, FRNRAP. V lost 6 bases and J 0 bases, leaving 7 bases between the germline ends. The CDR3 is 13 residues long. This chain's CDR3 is CASGPASTDTQYF. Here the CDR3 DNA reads TGTGCTAGTGGCCCCGCTAGCACAGATACGCAGTATTTT.

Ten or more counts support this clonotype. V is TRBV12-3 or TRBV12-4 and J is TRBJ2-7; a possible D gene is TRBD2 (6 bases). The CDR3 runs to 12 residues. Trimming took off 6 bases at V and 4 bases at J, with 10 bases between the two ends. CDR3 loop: CASSIGGYEQYF. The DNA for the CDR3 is TGTGCCAGCAGCATCGGGGGTTACGAGCAGTACTTC.

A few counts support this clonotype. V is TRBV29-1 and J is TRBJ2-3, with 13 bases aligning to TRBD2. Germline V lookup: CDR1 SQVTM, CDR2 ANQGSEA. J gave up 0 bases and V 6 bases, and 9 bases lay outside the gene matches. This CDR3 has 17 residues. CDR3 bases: TGCAGCGTCTCCGGGACTAGCGGGATTACTAGCACAGATACGCAGTATTTT. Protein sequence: CSVSGTSGITSTDTQYF.

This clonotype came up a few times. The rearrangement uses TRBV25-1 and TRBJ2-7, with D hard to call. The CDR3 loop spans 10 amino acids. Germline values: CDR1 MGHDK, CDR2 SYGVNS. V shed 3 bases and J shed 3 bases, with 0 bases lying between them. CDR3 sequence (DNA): TGTGCCAGCAGTGACTACGAGCAGTACTTC. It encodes CASSDYEQYF.

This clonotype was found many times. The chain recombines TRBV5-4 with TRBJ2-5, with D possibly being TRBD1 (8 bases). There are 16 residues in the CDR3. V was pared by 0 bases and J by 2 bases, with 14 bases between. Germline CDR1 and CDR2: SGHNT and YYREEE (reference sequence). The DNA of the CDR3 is TGTGCCAGCAGCTTGGGACAGGGGAGGGGACAAGAGACCCAGTACTTC. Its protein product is CASSLGQGRGQETQYF.

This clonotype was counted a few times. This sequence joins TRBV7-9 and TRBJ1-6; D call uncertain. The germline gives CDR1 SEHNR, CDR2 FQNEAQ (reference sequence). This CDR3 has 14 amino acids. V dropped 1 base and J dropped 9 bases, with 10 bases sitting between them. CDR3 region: CASSLGSRPSPLHF. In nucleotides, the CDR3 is TGTGCCAGCAGCTTAGGTTCCAGACCTTCACCCCTCCACTTT.

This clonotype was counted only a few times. The chain's CDR3 is CSVGQGIGTEAFF. Written as DNA, the CDR3 is TGCAGCGTTGGACAGGGGATAGGAACTGAAGCTTTCTTT. This rearrangement joins TRBV29-1 to TRBJ1-1; 8 bases are shared with TRBD1. Germline CDR1 SQVTM, CDR2 ANQGSEA. The CDR3 consists of 13 residues. V was clipped by 4 bases and J by 5 bases; unmatched bases: 6.

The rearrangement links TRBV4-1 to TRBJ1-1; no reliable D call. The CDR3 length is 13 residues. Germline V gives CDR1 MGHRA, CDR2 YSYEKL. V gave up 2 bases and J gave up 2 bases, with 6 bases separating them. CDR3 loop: CASSQIYNTEAFF. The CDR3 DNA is TGCGCCAGCAGCCAAATTTACAACACTGAAGCTTTCTTT.

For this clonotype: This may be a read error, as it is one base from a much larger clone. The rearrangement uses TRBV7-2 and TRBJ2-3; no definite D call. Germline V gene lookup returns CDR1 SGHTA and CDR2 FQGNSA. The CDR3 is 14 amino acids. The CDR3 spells CASSLLPFTDMQYF. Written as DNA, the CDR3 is TGTGCCAGCAGCTTACTTCCATTCACAGATATGCAGTATTTT.

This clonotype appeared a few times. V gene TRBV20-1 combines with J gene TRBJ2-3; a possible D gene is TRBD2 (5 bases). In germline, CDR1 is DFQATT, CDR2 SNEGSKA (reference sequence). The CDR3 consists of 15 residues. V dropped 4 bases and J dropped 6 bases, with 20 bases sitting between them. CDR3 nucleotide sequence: TGCAGTGCTAATCAAGCGGCTCCCCGTGGGGATACGCAGTATTTT. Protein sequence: CSANQAAPRGDTQYF.

As DNA, the CDR3 is TGCGCCAGCAGCTCAGACAGGGGTGATGGCTACACCTTC. This encodes CASSSDRGDGYTF. The chain joins TRBV10-2 to TRBJ1-2; 8 bases line up with TRBD1. CDR1 and CDR2 from the germline V gene are WSHSY and SAAADI. V shed 6 bases, J shed 6 bases, and the junction held 6 bases outside the gene matches. The CDR3 is made up of 13 amino acids.

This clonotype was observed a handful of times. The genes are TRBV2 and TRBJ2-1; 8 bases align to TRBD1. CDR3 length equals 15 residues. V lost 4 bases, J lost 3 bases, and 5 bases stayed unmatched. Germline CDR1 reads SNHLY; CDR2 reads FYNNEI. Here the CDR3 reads CASSADRAIYNEQFF. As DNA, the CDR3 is TGTGCCAGCAGTGCGGACAGGGCCATCTACAATGAGCAGTTCTTC.

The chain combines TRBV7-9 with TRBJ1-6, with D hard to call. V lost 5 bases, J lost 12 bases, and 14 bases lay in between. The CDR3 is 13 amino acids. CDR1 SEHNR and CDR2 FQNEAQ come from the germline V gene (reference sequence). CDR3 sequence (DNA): TGTGCCAGCAGCACGGGCCTAGGGTTACCCCTCCACTTT. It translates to CASSTGLGLPLHF.

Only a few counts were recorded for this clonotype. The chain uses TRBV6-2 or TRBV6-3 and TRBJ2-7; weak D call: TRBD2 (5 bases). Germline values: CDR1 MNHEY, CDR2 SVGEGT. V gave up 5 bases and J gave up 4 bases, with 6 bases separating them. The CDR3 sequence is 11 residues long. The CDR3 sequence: CASSRGYEQYF. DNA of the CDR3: TGTGCCAGCAGTCGGGGTTACGAGCAGTACTTC.

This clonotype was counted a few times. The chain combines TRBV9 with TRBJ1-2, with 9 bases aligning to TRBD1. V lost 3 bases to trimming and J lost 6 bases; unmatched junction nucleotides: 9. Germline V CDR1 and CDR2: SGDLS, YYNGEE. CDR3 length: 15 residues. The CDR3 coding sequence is TGTGCCAGCAGCGCCGGACAGGGGCCGACCAATGGCTACACCTTC. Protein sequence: CASSAGQGPTNGYTF. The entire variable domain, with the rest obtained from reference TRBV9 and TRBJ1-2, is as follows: DSGVTQTPKHLITATGQRVTLRCSPRSGDLSVYWYQQSLDQGLQFLIQYYNGEERAKGNILERFSAQQFPDLHSELNLSSLELGDSALYFCASSAGQGPTNGYTFGSGTRLTVV.

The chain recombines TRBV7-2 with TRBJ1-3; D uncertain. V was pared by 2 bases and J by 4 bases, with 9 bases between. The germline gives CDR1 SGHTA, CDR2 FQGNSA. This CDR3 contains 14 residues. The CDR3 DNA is TGTGCCAGCAGCTTACAGGAGGTCGGAAACACCATATATTTT. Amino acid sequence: CASSLQEVGNTIYF. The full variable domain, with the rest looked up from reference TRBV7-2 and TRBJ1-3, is GAGVSQSPSNKVTEKGKDVELRCDPISGHTALYWYRQSLGQGLEFLIYFQGNSAPDKSGLPSDRFSAERTGGSVSTLTIQRTQQEDSAVYLCASSLQEVGNTIYFGEGSWLTVV.

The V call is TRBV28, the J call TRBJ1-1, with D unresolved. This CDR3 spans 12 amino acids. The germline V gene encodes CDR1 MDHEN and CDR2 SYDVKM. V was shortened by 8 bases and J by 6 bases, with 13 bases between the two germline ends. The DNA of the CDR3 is TGTGCCAGCGGTACGCCAAGGGCTGAAGCTTTCTTT. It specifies CASGTPRAEAFF.

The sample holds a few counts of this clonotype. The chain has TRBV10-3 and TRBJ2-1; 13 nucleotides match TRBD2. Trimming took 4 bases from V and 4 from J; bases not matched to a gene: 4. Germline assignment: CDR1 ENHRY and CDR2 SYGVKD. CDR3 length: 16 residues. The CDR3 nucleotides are TGTGCCATCAGTGCGGGGACTAGCGGGGTTTACAATGAGCAGTTCTTC. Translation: CAISAGTSGVYNEQFF.

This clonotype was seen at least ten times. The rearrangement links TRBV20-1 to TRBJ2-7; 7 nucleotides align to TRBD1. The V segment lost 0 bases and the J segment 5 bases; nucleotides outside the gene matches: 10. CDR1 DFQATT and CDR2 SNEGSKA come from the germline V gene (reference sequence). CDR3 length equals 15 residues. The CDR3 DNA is TGCAGTGCTAGAGATATCCATGAGGGGGCTAACGAGCAGTACTTC. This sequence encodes CSARDIHEGANEQYF.

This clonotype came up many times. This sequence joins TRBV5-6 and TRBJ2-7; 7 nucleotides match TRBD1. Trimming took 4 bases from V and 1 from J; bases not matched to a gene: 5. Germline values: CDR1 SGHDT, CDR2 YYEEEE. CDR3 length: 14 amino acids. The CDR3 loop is CASSPPGQSYEQYF. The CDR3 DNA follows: TGTGCCAGCAGCCCCCCGGGACAGTCCTACGAGCAGTACTTC.

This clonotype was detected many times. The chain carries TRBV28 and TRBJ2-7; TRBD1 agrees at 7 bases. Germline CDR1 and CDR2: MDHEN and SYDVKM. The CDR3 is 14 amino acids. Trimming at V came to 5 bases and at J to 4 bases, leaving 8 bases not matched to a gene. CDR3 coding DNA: TGTGCCAGCAGTGCCCGACAGGGTGGGTACGAGCAGTACTTC. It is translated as CASSARQGGYEQYF.

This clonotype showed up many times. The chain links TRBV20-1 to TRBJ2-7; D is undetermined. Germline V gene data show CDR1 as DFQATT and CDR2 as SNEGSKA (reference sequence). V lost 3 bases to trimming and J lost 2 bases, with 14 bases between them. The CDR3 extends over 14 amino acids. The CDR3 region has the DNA TGCAGTGCTAGTGAGGTGGAATTCGCCTACGAGCAGTACTTC. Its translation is CSASEVEFAYEQYF.

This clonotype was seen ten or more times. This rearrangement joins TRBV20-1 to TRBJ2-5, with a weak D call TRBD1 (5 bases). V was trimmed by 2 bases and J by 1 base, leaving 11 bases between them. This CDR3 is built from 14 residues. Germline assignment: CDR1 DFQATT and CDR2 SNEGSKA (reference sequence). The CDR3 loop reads CSARYGQGQETQYF. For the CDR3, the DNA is TGCAGTGCTAGATACGGACAAGGCCAAGAGACCCAGTACTTC.

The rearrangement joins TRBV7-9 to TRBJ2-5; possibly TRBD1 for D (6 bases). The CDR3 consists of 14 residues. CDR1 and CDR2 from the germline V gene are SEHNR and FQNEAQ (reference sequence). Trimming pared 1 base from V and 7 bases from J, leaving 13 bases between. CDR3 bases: TGTGCCAGCAGCTTAGAGGGCCTAGGGGGGACCCAGTACTTC. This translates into CASSLEGLGGTQYF.

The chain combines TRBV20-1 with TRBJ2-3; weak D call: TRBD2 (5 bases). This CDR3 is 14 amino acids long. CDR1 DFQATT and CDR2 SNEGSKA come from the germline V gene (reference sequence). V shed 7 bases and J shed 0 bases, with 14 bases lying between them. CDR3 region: CSVGGGGSTDTQYF. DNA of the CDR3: TGCAGTGTTGGAGGCGGCGGGAGCACAGATACGCAGTATTTT.

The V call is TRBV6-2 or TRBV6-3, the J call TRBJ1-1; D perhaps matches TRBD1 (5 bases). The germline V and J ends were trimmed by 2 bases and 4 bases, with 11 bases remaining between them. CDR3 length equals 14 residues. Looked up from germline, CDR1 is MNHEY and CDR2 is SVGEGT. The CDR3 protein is CASSYVDGGTEAFF. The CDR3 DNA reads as TGTGCCAGCAGTTACGTTGACGGGGGCACTGAAGCTTTCTTT.